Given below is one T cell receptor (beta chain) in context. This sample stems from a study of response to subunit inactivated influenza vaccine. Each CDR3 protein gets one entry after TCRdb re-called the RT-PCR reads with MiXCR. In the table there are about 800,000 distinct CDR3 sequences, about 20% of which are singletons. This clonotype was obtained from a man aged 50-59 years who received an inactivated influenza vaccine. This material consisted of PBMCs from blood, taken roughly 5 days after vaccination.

In DNA, the CDR3 is TGTGCCAGCAGCCAAGAGTGGGGACTAGAATTCACCTACGAGCAGTACTTC. Its translation: CASSQEWGLEFTYEQYF. The chain links TRBV4-2 to TRBJ2-7; 8 nucleotides agree with TRBD2. After removal of 0 bases from V and 2 bases from J, the junction contained 9 bases not matched to a gene. The CDR3 is 17 residues long. Per germline, CDR1 LGHNA and CDR2 YNFKEQ.